This entry lists 22 T cell receptor beta chains sequenced from one sample in a study of cytomegalovirus exposure and HLA in healthy donors. Vbeta (60) and Jbeta (13) primers were used in the PCR. The repertoire was sequenced with immunoSEQ multiplex PCR; TCRdb's copy has only in-frame clones and lacks some. The sample holds about 200,000 clones, approximately 80% seen once. What was sequenced was PBMCs. These receptor sequences come from a man aged 45-60 years in good health and CMV-seronegative.

This chain uses TRBV6-5 with TRBJ2-3, with 7 nucleotides matching TRBD1. There are 16 residues in the CDR3. Trimming at V came to 2 bases and at J to 2 bases, leaving 7 bases not matched to a gene. CDR1 and CDR2 (germline): MNHEY, SVGAGI. The CDR3 coding sequence is TGTGCCAGCAGTTACGACAGGGCTGCAAACACAGATACGCAGTATTTT. Translated: CASSYDRAANTDTQYF.

The rearrangement joins TRBV11-2 to TRBJ2-4; TRBD2 might be the D (6 bases). Germline assignment: CDR1 SGHAT and CDR2 FQNNGV. The V and J ends lost 0 bases and 15 bases respectively, with 15 bases between them. The CDR3 length is 13 residues. The CDR3 region has the DNA TGTGCCAGCAGCTTAGATTATGGGGGGAGTGGGTACTTC. Translated: CASSLDYGGSGYF.

This chain connects TRBV7-9 to TRBJ1-1; D gene ambiguous. This CDR3 spans 12 amino acids. CDR1 and CDR2 from the germline V gene are SEHNR and FQNEAQ (reference sequence). Trimming cost V 6 bases and J 7 bases, with 12 bases left between them. In DNA form, the CDR3 reads TGTGCCAGCAGGCGTGTATATCATGAAGCTTTCTTT. It translates to CASRRVYHEAFF. Full variable domain (rest looked up from reference TRBV7-9 and TRBJ1-1): DTGVSQNPRHKITKRGQNVTFRCDPISEHNRLYWYRQTLGQGPEFLTYFQNEAQLEKSRLLSDRFSAERPKGSFSTLEIQRTEQGDSAMYLCASRRVYHEAFFGQGTRLTVV.

The chain combines TRBV6-1 with TRBJ2-7; tentative D call: TRBD1 (7 bases). V was cut by 8 bases and J by 2 bases, with 13 bases left in between. The CDR3 loop spans 13 amino acids. Germline CDR1 and CDR2: MNHNS and SASEGT. Here the CDR3 DNA reads TGTGCCAGCTCCTCAGGGGGGACCTACGAGCAGTACTTC. As protein: CASSSGGTYEQYF.

This clone came up a few times. The V and J genes are TRBV25-1 and TRBJ2-7, with 7 bases fitting TRBD2. Germline V gene lookup returns CDR1 MGHDK and CDR2 SYGVNS. This CDR3 is built from 15 residues. Germline trimming cut 5 bases from V and 0 bases from J; bases unmatched to any gene: 7. CDR3 bases: TGTGCCAGCAGTCTGAACGGGAGGAGCTCCTACGAGCAGTACTTC. It is translated as CASSLNGRSSYEQYF.

Written as DNA, the CDR3 is TGCGCCAGCAGGGGGGACAGGGACTACGAGCAGTACTTC. Its protein is CASRGDRDYEQYF. J is TRBJ2-7 and V is TRBV5-1; TRBD1 aligns across 9 bases. J lost 3 bases, V lost 5 bases, and 3 bases had no gene match. Germline-derived CDR1 and CDR2 are SGHRS and YFSETQ. CDR3 size: 13 residues.

This clone was counted a single time. This rearrangement joins TRBV5-6 to TRBJ2-1, with TRBD2 identical over 7 bases. The CDR3 sequence is 15 residues long. V was clipped by 0 bases and J by 8 bases; unmatched bases: 8. Germline CDR1 SGHDT, CDR2 YYEEEE. As DNA, the CDR3 is TGTGCCAGCAGCTTGGCTAGCGGCCAACGGGATGAGCAGTTCTTC. Translating gives CASSLASGQRDEQFF.

The CDR3 spells CASSSDRTYEQYF. The CDR3 DNA reads as TGTGCCAGCAGCTCGGACAGGACCTACGAGCAGTACTTC. The rearrangement joins TRBV5-6 to TRBJ2-7, with TRBD1 matching 7 bases. The CDR3 consists of 13 residues. Germline V lookup: CDR1 SGHDT, CDR2 YYEEEE. Germline trimming cut 3 bases from V and 2 bases from J; bases unmatched to any gene: 2.

The rearrangement joins TRBV7-6 to TRBJ2-7; TRBD2 aligns across 7 bases. The CDR3 covers 14 residues. Looked up from germline, CDR1 is SGHVS and CDR2 is FNYEAQ. The V and J ends lost 4 bases and 5 bases, in that order; junction bases with no gene match: 8. This CDR3 reads CASSSGGGRDEQYF. In nucleotides, the CDR3 is TGTGCCAGCAGCTCTGGGGGGGGTCGGGACGAGCAGTACTTC.

The genes are TRBV7-2 and TRBJ2-7, with D unresolved. V lost 5 bases, J lost 0 bases, and 5 bases lay in between. Looked up from germline, CDR1 is SGHTA and CDR2 is FQGNSA. This CDR3 spans 12 amino acids. This CDR3 is CASSPSSYEQYF. The CDR3 DNA reads as TGTGCCAGCAGCCCTAGCTCCTACGAGCAGTACTTC.

The sample holds a few counts of this clone. The chain recombines TRBV4-1 with TRBJ2-7; no reliable D call. Trimming removed 1 base at V and 2 bases at J, with 18 bases between. Per the germline V gene, CDR1 is MGHRA and CDR2 is YSYEKL. The CDR3 contains 17 residues. The CDR3 is CASSQGPPGGSAYEQYF. CDR3 nucleotides: TGCGCCAGCAGCCAAGGGCCTCCGGGTGGCTCAGCCTACGAGCAGTACTTC.

The chain links TRBV25-1 to TRBJ2-2; 8 bases line up with TRBD1. CDR3 size: 15 residues. The trim removed 5 bases at V and 1 base at J, leaving 3 bases unmatched. CDR1 and CDR2 from the germline V gene are MGHDK and SYGVNS. CDR3 residues: CASSSGTGNTGELFF. CDR3 sequence (DNA): TGTGCCAGCAGTTCCGGGACAGGGAACACCGGGGAGCTGTTTTTT. The full variable domain, rest sourced from reference TRBV25-1 and TRBJ2-2, is EADIYQTPRYLVIGTGKKITLECSQTMGHDKMYWYQQDPGMELHLIHYSYGVNSTEKGDLSSESTVSRIRTEHFPLTLESARPSHTSQYLCASSSGTGNTGELFFGEGSRLTVL.

V and J are TRBV19 and TRBJ1-1; no reliable D call. This CDR3 spans 14 amino acids. V was clipped by 4 bases and J by 2 bases, with 11 bases between them. Germline V gene data show CDR1 as LNHDA and CDR2 as SQIVND (reference sequence). The chain's CDR3 is CASSSQAGNTEAFF. CDR3 nucleotides: TGTGCCAGTAGTAGTCAGGCAGGCAACACTGAAGCTTTCTTT.

V gene TRBV2 combines with J gene TRBJ1-1; 9 bases map to TRBD1. V was pared by 6 bases and J by 5 bases, with 7 bases of the junction left unmatched. The length of the CDR3 is 14 residues. The germline V gene encodes CDR1 SNHLY and CDR2 FYNNEI. As DNA, the CDR3 is TGTGCCAGCAGCCGATCGACAGGGGGAACTGAAGCTTTCTTT. It encodes CASSRSTGGTEAFF.

As concerns this clone: At the DNA level, this CDR3 is encoded by other sequences in the same sample as well. The rearrangement uses TRBV28 and TRBJ1-4; TRBD1 matches 7 bases. This CDR3 contains 15 residues. With V trimmed by 5 bases and J by 0 bases, 3 bases remained unmatched. Germline lookup yields CDR1 MDHEN and CDR2 SYDVKM. The CDR3 sequence: CASSLTGATNEKLFF. The CDR3 DNA sequence: TGTGCCAGCAGTCTTACAGGGGCAACTAATGAAAAACTGTTTTTT.

The chain links TRBV5-1 to TRBJ2-1; no definite D call. There are 15 residues in the CDR3. In germline, CDR1 is SGHRS, CDR2 YFSETQ. The germline V and J ends were trimmed by 4 bases and 4 bases, with 15 bases remaining between them. In DNA, the CDR3 is TGCGCCAGCAGCCATCCCGACGGAGCGTACAATGAGCAGTTCTTC. This encodes CASSHPDGAYNEQFF.

This clone was observed a handful of times. The chain links TRBV12-2 to TRBJ1-4; the table's D call of TRBD1 was not tested on the DNA. TRBV12-2 is recorded as a pseudogene. The CDR3 extends over 17 amino acids. The CDR3 DNA is TGTGCAAGTCGCTTCGAGCAACCCGGAACAGTTAATGAAAAACTGTTTTTT. As protein: CASRFEQPGTVNEKLFF.

The chain's CDR3 is CASRTSGREEQYF. In DNA form, the CDR3 reads TGTGCCAGCCGGACTAGCGGGAGGGAAGAGCAGTACTTC. The rearrangement links TRBV6-5 to TRBJ2-7, with 15 bases lining up with TRBD2. CDR3 length equals 13 residues. The J segment lost 7 bases and the V segment lost 8 bases, leaving 3 bases of the junction unmatched. Germline V gene lookup returns CDR1 MNHEY and CDR2 SVGAGI.

The chain recombines TRBV9 with TRBJ2-7; TRBD2 might be the D (5 bases). The CDR3 consists of 15 residues. V lost 0 bases and J 5 bases, leaving 15 bases between the germline ends. Germline lookup yields CDR1 SGDLS and CDR2 YYNGEE. The CDR3 nucleotides read TGTGCCAGCAGCGTAGCGGGGATCCCCGGCCACGAGCAGTACTTC. It yields the protein CASSVAGIPGHEQYF. The full variable domain, with the rest looked up from reference TRBV9 and TRBJ2-7, is DSGVTQTPKHLITATGQRVTLRCSPRSGDLSVYWYQQSLDQGLQFLIQYYNGEERAKGNILERFSAQQFPDLHSELNLSSLELGDSALYFCASSVAGIPGHEQYFGPGTRLTVT.

This chain connects TRBV7-9 to TRBJ2-1, with 7 bases matching TRBD1. After removal of 1 base from V and 4 bases from J, the junction contained 1 base not matched to a gene. There are 14 residues in the CDR3. Germline CDR1 is SEHNR and CDR2 is FQNEAQ (reference sequence). CDR3 in amino acids: CASSLGQGYNEQFF. CDR3 nucleotide sequence: TGTGCCAGCAGCTTAGGACAGGGTTACAATGAGCAGTTCTTC.

The chain has TRBV5-4 and TRBJ1-5; TRBD1 agrees at 10 bases. Germline V gives CDR1 SGHNT, CDR2 YYREEE (reference sequence). This CDR3 is 14 amino acids long. Trimming at V came to 3 bases and at J to 6 bases, leaving 3 bases not matched to a gene. CDR3 bases: TGTGCCAGCAGCTCGGACAGGGGGATTCAGCCCCAGCATTTT. Amino acids: CASSSDRGIQPQHF.

The genes are TRBV5-1 and TRBJ2-5; D uncertain. CDR1 is SGHRS, CDR2 YFSETQ, per germline. V shed 5 bases and J shed 1 base, with 15 bases lying between them. The CDR3 runs 15 residues. The CDR3 nucleotides are TGCGCCAGCAGGCCGTCCTTTACGAGCCAAGAGACCCAGTACTTC. Its translation is CASRPSFTSQETQYF.